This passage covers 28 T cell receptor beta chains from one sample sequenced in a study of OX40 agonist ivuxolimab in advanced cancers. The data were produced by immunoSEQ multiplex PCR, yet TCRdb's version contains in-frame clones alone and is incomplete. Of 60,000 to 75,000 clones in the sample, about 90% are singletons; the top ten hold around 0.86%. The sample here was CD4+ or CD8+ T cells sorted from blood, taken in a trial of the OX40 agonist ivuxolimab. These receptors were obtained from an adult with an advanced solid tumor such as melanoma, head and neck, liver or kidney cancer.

CDR3 nucleotides: TGTGCCAGCAGCTCCCTCAGGGGGCAGGAGACCCAGTACTTC. It codes for CASSSLRGQETQYF. The chain recombines TRBV5-6 with TRBJ2-5; 8 positions agree with TRBD1. The ends lost 3 bases at V and 5 bases at J; junction bases unmatched: 6. The CDR3 runs 14 residues. Germline V gene data show CDR1 as SGHDT and CDR2 as YYEEEE.

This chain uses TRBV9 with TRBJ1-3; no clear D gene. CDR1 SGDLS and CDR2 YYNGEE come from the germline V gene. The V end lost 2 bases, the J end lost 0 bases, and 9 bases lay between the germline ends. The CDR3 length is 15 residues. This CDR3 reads CASSVGGFSGNTIYF. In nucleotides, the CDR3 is TGTGCCAGCAGCGTTGGCGGGTTCTCTGGAAACACCATATATTTT.

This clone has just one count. CDR3 coding DNA: TGTGCCAGCAGCTTAATCGCCGGGGAGCTGTTTTTT. It translates to CASSLIAGELFF. V usage is TRBV11-2 and J usage is TRBJ2-2; D not certain. Looked up from germline, CDR1 is SGHAT and CDR2 is FQNNGV. This CDR3 has 12 residues. V was pared by 2 bases and J by 6 bases, with 4 bases between.

CDR3 protein: CASGRVTDTQYF. CDR3 coding DNA: TGTGCCAGCGGGAGAGTTACAGATACGCAGTATTTT. The rearrangement joins TRBV6-5 to TRBJ2-3, with D possibly TRBD2 on 5 matching bases. V lost 8 bases and J lost 3, with 9 bases in between. The CDR3 is made up of 12 amino acids. Germline V gene lookup returns CDR1 MNHEY and CDR2 SVGAGI.

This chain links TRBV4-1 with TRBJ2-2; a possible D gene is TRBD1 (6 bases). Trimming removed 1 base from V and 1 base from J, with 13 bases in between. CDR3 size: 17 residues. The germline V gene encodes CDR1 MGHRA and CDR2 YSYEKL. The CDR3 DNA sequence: TGCGCCAGCAGCCAAGGAGATTGGACAGAGAACACCGGGGAGCTGTTTTTT. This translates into CASSQGDWTENTGELFF.

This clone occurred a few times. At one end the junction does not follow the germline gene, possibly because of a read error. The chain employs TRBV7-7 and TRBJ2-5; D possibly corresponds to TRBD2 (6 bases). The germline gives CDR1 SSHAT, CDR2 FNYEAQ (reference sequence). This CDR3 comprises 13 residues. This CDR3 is CASSLGTSGTQYF. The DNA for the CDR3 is TGTGCTAGCAGCTTAGGGACTTCGGGCACCCAGTACTTC.

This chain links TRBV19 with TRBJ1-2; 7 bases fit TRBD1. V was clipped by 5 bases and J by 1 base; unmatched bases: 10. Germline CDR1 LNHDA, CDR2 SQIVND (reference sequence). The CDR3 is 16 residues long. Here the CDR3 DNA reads TGTGCCAGTAGTGACCGGGACAGAATTTATAACTATGGCTACACCTTC. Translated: CASSDRDRIYNYGYTF.

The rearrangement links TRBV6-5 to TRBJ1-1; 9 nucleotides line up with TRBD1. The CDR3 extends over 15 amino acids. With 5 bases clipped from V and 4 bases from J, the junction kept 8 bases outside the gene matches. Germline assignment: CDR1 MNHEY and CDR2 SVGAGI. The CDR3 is CASSPTQGALTEAFF. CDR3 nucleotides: TGTGCCAGCAGTCCGACACAGGGGGCTCTCACTGAAGCTTTCTTT.

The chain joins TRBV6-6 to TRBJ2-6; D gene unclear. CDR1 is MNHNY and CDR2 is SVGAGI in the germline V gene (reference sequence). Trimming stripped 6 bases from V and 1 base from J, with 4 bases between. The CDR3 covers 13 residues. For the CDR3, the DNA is TGTGCCAGCAGGGAGTCTGGGGCCAACGTCCTGACTTTC. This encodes CASRESGANVLTF.

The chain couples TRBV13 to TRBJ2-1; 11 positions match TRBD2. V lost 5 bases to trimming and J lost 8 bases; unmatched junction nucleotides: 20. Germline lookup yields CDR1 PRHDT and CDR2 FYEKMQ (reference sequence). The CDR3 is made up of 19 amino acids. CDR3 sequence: CASSQFLGSGGGRTHEQFF. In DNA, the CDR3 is TGTGCCAGCAGCCAGTTTTTGGGTAGCGGGGGGGGACGTACCCATGAGCAGTTCTTC.

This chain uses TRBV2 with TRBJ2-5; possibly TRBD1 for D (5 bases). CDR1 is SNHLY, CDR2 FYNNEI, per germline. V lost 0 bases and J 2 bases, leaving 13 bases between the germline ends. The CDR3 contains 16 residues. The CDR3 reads CASSEALQGWQETQYF. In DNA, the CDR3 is TGTGCCAGCAGTGAAGCGCTTCAGGGATGGCAAGAGACCCAGTACTTC.

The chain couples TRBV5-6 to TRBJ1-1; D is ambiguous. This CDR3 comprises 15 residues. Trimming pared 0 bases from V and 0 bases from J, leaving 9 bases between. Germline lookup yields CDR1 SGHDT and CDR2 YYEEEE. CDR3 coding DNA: TGTGCCAGCAGCTTGGCCGTCAACTTGAACACTGAAGCTTTCTTT. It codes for CASSLAVNLNTEAFF.

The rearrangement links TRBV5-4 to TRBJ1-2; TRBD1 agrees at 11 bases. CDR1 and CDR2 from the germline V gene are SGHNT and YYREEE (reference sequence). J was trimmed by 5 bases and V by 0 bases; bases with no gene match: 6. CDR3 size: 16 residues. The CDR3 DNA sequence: TGTGCCAGCAGCTTGGTGGGACAGGGGGAATGGTATGGCTACACCTTC. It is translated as CASSLVGQGEWYGYTF. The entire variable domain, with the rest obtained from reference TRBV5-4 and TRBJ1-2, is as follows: ETGVTQSPTHLIKTRGQQVTLRCSSQSGHNTVSWYQQALGQGPQFIFQYYREEENGRGNFPPRFSGLQFPNYSSELNVNALELDDSALYLCASSLVGQGEWYGYTFGSGTRLTVV.

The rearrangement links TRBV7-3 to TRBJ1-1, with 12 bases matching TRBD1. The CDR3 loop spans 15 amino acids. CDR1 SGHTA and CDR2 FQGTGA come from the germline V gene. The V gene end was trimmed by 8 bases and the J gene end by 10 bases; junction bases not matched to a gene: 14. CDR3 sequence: CASRQTPGTGGSAFF. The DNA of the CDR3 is TGTGCCAGCCGCCAAACTCCCGGGACAGGGGGCTCAGCTTTCTTT.

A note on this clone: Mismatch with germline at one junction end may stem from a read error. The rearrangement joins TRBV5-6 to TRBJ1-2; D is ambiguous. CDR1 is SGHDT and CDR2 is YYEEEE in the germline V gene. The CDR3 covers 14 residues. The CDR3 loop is CASSLGQQKEGYTF. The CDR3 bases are TGTGCCAGCAGCTTGGGACAACAAAAAGAAGGCTACACTTTC.

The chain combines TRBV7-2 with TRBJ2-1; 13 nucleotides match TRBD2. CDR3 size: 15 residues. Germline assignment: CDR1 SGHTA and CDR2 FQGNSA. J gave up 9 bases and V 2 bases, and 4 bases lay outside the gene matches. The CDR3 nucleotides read TGTGCCAGCAGCTTACCAGGACTAGCGGGGGCTGAGCAGTTCTTC. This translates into CASSLPGLAGAEQFF.

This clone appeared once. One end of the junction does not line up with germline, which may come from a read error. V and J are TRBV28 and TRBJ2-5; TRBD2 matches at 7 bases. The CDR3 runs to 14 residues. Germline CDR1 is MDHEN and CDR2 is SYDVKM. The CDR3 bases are TGTGCCACCAAGATCAGGGAGGGAGGAGAGGCCCAGTACTTC. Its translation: CATKIREGGEAQYF.

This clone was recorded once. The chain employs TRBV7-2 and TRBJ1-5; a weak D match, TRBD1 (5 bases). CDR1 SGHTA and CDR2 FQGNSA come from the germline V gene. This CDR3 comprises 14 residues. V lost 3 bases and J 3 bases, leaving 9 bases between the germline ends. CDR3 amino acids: CASSLGTANQPQHF. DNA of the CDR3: TGTGCCAGCAGCTTGGGGACCGCCAATCAGCCCCAGCATTTT.

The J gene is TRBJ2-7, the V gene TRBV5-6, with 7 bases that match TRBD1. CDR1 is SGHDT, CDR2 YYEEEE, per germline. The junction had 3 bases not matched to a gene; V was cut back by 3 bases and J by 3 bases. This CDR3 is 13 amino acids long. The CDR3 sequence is CASSWGQSYEQYF. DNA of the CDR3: TGTGCCAGCAGCTGGGGACAGAGCTACGAGCAGTACTTC.

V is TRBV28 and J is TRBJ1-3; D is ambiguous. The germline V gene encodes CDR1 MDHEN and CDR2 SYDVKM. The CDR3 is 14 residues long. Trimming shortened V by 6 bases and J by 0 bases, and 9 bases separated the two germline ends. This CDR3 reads CASSPGGSGNTIYF. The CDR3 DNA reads TGTGCCAGCAGCCCCGGCGGCTCTGGAAACACCATATATTTT.

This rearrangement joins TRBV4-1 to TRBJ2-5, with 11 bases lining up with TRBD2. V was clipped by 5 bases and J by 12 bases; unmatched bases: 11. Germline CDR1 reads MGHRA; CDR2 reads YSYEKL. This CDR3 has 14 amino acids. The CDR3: CASSSGLAGGWEYF. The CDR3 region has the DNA TGCGCCAGCAGCTCCGGGCTAGCGGGGGGCTGGGAGTACTTC.

The CDR3 sequence: CAISGQPNQPQHF. The CDR3 DNA reads TGTGCCATCAGTGGACAGCCCAATCAGCCCCAGCATTTT. The J gene is TRBJ1-5, the V gene TRBV10-3; tentative D call: TRBD1 (5 bases). The CDR3 runs 13 residues. V gave up 4 bases and J gave up 3 bases, with 7 bases separating them. The V gene's germline CDR1 is ENHRY and CDR2 SYGVKD.

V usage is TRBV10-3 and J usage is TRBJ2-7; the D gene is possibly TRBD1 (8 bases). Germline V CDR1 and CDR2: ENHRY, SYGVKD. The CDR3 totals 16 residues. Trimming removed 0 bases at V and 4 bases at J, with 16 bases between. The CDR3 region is CAISESGQGGRYEQYF. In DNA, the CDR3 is TGTGCCATCAGTGAGTCAGGACAGGGAGGGAGGTACGAGCAGTACTTC.

CDR3 DNA: TGTGCCACCAGCAGGGGATCTTCAGTTGCGCAGTATTTT. Residues: CATSRGSSVAQYF. This sequence joins TRBV15 and TRBJ2-3; D is ambiguous. V was trimmed by 3 bases and J by 10 bases, leaving 14 bases between them. Germline V gene data show CDR1 as LNHNV and CDR2 as YYDKDF (reference sequence). CDR3 size: 13 residues.

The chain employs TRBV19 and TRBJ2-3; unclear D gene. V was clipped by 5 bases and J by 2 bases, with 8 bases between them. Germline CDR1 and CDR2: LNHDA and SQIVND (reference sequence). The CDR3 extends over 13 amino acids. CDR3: CASSPTATDTQYF. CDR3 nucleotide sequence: TGTGCCAGTAGTCCGACCGCCACAGATACGCAGTATTTT.

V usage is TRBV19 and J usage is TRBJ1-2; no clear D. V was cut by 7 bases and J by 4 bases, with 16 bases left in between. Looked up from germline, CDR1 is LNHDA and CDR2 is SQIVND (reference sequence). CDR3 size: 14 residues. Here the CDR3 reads CASNFESVRYGYTF. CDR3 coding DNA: TGTGCCAGTAACTTCGAAAGTGTCCGCTATGGCTACACCTTC.

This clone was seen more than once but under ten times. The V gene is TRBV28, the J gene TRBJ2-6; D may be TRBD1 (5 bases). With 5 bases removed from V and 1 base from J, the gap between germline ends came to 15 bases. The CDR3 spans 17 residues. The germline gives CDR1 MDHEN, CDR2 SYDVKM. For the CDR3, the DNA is TGTGCCAGCAGTGGGGCGGTGGTGGAGTCTGGGGCCAACGTCCTGACTTTC. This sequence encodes CASSGAVVESGANVLTF. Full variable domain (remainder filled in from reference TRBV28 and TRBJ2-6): DVKVTQSSRYLVKRTGEKVFLECVQDMDHENMFWYRQDPGLGLRLIYFSYDVKMKEKGDIPEGYSVSREKKERFSLILESASTNQTSMYLCASSGAVVESGANVLTFGAGSRLTVL.

CDR3 region: CASSPDSNEQYF. In DNA form, the CDR3 reads TGTGCCAGCAGTCCCGACAGTAACGAGCAGTACTTC. The chain combines TRBV2 with TRBJ2-7; weak D call: TRBD1 (5 bases). From germline, CDR1 is SNHLY and CDR2 FYNNEI. The CDR3 is made up of 12 amino acids. The germline V and J ends were trimmed by 5 bases and 5 bases, with 10 bases remaining between them.